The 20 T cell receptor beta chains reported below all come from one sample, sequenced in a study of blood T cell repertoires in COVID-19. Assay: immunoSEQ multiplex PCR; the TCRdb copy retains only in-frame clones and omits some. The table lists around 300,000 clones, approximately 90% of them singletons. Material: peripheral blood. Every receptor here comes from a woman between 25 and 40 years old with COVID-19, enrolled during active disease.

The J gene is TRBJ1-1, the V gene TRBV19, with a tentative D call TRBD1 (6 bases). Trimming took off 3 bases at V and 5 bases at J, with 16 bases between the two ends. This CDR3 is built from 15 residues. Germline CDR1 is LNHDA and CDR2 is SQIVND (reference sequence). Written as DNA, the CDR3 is TGTGCCAGTAGTATCCCCGCGGGGGCGGTTACTGAAGCTTTCTTT. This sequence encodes CASSIPAGAVTEAFF. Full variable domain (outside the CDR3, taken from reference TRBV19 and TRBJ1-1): DGGITQSPKYLFRKEGQNVTLSCEQNLNHDAMYWYRQDPGQGLRLIYYSQIVNDFQKGDIAEGYSVSREKKESFPLTVTSAQKNPTAFYLCASSIPAGAVTEAFFGQGTRLTVV.

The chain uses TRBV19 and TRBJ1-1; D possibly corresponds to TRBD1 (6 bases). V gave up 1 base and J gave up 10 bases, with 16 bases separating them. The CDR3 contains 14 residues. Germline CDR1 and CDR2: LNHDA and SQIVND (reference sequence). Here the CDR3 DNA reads TGTGCCAGTAGTATAGGGACAGCCCCTCTGAGAGCTTTCTTT. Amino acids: CASSIGTAPLRAFF.

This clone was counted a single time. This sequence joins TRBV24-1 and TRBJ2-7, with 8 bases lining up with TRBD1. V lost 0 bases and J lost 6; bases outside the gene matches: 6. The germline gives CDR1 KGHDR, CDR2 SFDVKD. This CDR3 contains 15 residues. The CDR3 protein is CATSDLVQGAFEQYF. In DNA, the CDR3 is TGTGCCACCAGTGATTTGGTTCAGGGGGCGTTCGAGCAGTACTTC.

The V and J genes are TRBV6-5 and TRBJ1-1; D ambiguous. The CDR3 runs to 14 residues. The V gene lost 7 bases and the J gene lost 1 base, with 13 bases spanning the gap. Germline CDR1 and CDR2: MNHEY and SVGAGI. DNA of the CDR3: TGTGCCAGCAAGAACGGACTCCAGAACACTGAAGCTTTCTTT. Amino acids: CASKNGLQNTEAFF.

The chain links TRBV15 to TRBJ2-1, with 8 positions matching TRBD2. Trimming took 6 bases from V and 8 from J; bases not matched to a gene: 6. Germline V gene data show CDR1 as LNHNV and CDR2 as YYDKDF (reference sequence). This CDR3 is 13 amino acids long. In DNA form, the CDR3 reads TGTGCCACCAGTCTGCGGGAGGTCGATGAGCAGTTCTTC. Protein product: CATSLREVDEQFF.

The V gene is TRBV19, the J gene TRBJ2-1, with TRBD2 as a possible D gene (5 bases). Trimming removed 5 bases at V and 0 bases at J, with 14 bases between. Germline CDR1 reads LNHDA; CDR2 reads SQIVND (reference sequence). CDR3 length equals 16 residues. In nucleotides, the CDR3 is TGTGCCAGTAGTCCTGGACTGGAGAGCTCCTACAATGAGCAGTTCTTC. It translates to CASSPGLESSYNEQFF. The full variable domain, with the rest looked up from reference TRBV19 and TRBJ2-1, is DGGITQSPKYLFRKEGQNVTLSCEQNLNHDAMYWYRQDPGQGLRLIYYSQIVNDFQKGDIAEGYSVSREKKESFPLTVTSAQKNPTAFYLCASSPGLESSYNEQFFGPGTRLTVL.

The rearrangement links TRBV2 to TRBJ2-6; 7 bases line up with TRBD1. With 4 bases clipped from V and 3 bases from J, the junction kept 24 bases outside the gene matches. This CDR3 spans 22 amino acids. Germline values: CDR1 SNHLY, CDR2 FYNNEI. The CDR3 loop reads CASSGIPGQRPSNSLGANVLTF. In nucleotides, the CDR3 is TGTGCCAGCAGTGGGATTCCGGGACAGAGACCCTCTAACTCCCTTGGGGCCAACGTCCTGACTTTC. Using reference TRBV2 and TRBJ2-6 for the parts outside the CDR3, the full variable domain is EPEVTQTPSHQVTQMGQEVILRCVPISNHLYFYWYRQILGQKVEFLVSFYNNEISEKSEIFDDQFSVERPDGSNFTLKIRSTKLEDSAMYFCASSGIPGQRPSNSLGANVLTFGAGSRLTVL.

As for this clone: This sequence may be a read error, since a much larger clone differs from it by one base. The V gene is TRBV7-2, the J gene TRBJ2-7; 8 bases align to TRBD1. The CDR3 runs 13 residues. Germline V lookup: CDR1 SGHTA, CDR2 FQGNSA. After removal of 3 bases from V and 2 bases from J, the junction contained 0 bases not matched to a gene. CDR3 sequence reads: CASSLTGAYEQYF. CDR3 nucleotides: TGTGCCAGCAGCTTGACAGGGGCCTACGAGCAGTACTTC. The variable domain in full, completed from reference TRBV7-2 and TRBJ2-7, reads GAGVSQSPSNKVTEKGKDVELRCDPISGHTALYWYRQSLGQGLEFLIYFQGNSAPDKSGLPSDRFSAERTGGSVSTLTIQRTQQEDSAVYLCASSLTGAYEQYFGPGTRLTVT.

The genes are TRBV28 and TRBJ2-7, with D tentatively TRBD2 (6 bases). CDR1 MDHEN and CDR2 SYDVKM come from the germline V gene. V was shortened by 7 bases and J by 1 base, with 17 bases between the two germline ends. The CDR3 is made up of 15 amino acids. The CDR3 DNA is TGTGCCAGCACTGACCGGACTATACAATCCTACGAGCAGTACTTC. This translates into CASTDRTIQSYEQYF.

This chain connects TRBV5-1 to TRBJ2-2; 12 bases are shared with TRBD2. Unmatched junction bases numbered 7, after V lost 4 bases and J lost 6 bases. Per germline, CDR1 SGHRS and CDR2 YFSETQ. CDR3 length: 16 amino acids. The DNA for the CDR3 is TGCGCCAGCAGCCCCGGACTAGCGGGACTATCCGGGGAGCTGTTTTTT. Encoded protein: CASSPGLAGLSGELFF.

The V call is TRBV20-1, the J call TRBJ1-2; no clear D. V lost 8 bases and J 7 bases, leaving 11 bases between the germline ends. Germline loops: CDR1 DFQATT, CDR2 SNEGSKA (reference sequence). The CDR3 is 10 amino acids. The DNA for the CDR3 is TGCAGTTTTGTGGCTGGTGGCTACACCTTC. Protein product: CSFVAGGYTF.

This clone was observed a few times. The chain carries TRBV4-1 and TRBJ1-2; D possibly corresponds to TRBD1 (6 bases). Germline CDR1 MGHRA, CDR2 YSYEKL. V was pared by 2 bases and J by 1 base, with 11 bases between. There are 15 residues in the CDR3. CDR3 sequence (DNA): TGCGCCAGCAGCCAAATCAGGGGTTTTAACTATGGCTACACCTTC. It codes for CASSQIRGFNYGYTF.

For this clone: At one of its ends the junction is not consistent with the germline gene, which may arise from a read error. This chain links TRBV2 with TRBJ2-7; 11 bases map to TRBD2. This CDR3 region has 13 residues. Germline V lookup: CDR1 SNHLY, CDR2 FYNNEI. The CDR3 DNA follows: TGTGCCAGCAGTGAATACACTAGCGGGGGAGATCACTTC. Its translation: CASSEYTSGGDHF.

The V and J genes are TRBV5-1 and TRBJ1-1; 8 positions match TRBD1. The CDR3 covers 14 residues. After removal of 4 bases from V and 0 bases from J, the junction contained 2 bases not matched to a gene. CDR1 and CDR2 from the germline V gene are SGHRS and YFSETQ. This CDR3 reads CASSVGQVNTEAFF. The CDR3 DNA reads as TGCGCCAGCAGCGTGGGACAGGTGAACACTGAAGCTTTCTTT.

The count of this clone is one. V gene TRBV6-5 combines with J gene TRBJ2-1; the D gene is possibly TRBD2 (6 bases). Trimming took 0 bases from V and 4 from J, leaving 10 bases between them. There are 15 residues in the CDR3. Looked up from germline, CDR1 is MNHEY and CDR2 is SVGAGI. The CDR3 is CASSYSTGGYNEQFF. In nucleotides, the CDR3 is TGTGCCAGCAGTTACTCCACCGGGGGATACAATGAGCAGTTCTTC.

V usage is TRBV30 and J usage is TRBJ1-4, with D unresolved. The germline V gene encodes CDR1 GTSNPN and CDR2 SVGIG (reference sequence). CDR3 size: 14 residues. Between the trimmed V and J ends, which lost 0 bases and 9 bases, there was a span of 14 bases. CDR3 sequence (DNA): TGTGCCTGGAGTGTAAGGACTAGGGAGAAAAAACTGTTTTTT. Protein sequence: CAWSVRTREKKLFF.

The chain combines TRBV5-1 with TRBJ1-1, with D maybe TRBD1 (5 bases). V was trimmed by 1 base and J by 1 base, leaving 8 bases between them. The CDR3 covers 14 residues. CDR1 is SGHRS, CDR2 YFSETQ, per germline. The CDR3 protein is CASSLSGGNTEAFF. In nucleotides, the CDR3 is TGCGCCAGCAGCTTGTCGGGGGGGAACACTGAAGCTTTCTTT.

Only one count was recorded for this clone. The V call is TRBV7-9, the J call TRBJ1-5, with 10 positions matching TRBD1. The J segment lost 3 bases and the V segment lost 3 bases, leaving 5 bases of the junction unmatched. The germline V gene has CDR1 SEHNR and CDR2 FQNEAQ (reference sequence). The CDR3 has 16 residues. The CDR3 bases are TGTGCCAGCAGCTTGGGGACAGGGGCGATCAATCAGCCCCAGCATTTT. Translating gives CASSLGTGAINQPQHF.

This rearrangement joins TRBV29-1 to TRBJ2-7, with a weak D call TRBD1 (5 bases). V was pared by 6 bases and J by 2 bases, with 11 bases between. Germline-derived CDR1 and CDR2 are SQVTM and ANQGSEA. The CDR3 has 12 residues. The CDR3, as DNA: TGCAGCGTCGGAGCCAGGGCCTACGAGCAGTACTTC. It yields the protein CSVGARAYEQYF.

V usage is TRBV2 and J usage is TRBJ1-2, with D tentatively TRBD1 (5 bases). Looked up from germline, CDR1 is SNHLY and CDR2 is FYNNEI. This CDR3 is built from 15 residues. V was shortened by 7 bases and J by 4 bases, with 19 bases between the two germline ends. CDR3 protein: CASTGGKSRGYGYTF. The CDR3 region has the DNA TGTGCCAGCACCGGGGGGAAGAGTCGTGGCTATGGCTACACCTTC. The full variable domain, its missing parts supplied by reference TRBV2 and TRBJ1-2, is EPEVTQTPSHQVTQMGQEVILRCVPISNHLYFYWYRQILGQKVEFLVSFYNNEISEKSEIFDDQFSVERPDGSNFTLKIRSTKLEDSAMYFCASTGGKSRGYGYTFGSGTRLTVV.